The text below deals with one TCR beta chain. No antigen is known for it. These data are taken from a study of CD8 T cells in ankylosing spondylitis. General observations from the study: Researchers reportedly found disease-linked clones significantly enriched in matched ankylosing spondylitis synovial fluid. There was a TCR beta motif, made of several highly homologous variants, that appeared characteristic of ankylosing spondylitis blood. Some motif variants had been reported before (in reactive arthritis synovial fluid and blood).

From germline, CDR1 is SGHAT and CDR2 FQDESV (reference sequence). V was pared by 1 base and J by 0 bases, with 12 bases of the junction left unmatched. The CDR3 is 21 residues long. Quantitative molecular-barcoded 5'-RACE generated the TCR beta libraries. TCRdb re-analysed the 5' RACE reads in MiXCR, keeping a single row per CDR3 protein. The sample shows fewer than 350,000 distinct CDR3 sequences, roughly 11% of them seen only once. The sample taken for sequencing was blood, either unsorted or a sorted T cell fraction (not recorded which). This receptor was taken from a female donor with ankylosing spondylitis or in good health (not recorded which). V usage is TRBV11-1 and J usage is TRBJ2-3, with 14 bases identical to TRBD2. As DNA, the CDR3 is TGTGCCAGCAGCTTAGGCTTTGGGACTAGCGGGAGTCGTACTAGCACAGATACGCAGTATTTT. Translating it yields CASSLGFGTSGSRTSTDTQYF.